The 10 T cell receptor beta chains presented below share a single source sample, sequenced in a study of T cells after yellow fever vaccination. From the 5' RACE reads, TCRdb called clonotypes with MiXCR, one entry per CDR3 protein. The data contain a few hundred thousand distinct CDR3 sequences, less than 9.5% of them seen just once; the ten biggest clones take up 17%. The material sequenced was PBMCs, taken more than 35 days after the first yellow fever vaccination. These receptors were taken from a man younger than 35 who received the YFV17D yellow fever vaccine.

The chain has TRBV20-1 and TRBJ2-7; D unclear. In germline, CDR1 is DFQATT, CDR2 SNEGSKA (reference sequence). Deletions cut 2 bases from V and 2 bases from J, with 7 bases between. This CDR3 has 12 residues. The chain's CDR3 is CSARKVTYEQYF. CDR3 in DNA: TGCAGTGCTAGAAAGGTAACCTACGAGCAGTACTTC.

The chain combines TRBV7-2 with TRBJ2-1; a possible D gene is TRBD1 (6 bases). Between the trimmed V and J ends, which lost 5 bases and 2 bases, there was a span of 13 bases. This CDR3 is built from 15 residues. Germline V lookup: CDR1 SGHTA, CDR2 FQGNSA. The CDR3 reads CASSGGWGAYNEQFF. As DNA, the CDR3 is TGTGCCAGCAGCGGGGGCTGGGGCGCCTACAATGAGCAGTTCTTC.

This clonotype showed up just a few times. This chain links TRBV5-4 with TRBJ1-1; D perhaps matches TRBD1 (5 bases). Germline CDR1 is SGHNT and CDR2 is YYREEE (reference sequence). Trimming took off 7 bases at V and 1 base at J, with 11 bases between the two ends. There are 13 residues in the CDR3. The CDR3 nucleotides read TGTGCCAGCGGCCTAGGGGAGAACACTGAAGCTTTCTTT. Its protein product is CASGLGENTEAFF.

This clonotype was picked up a small number of times. The chain recombines TRBV20-1 with TRBJ1-2; D remains unclear. The CDR3 has 12 residues. V was clipped by 0 bases and J by 8 bases, with 10 bases between them. In germline, CDR1 is DFQATT, CDR2 SNEGSKA (reference sequence). The CDR3 coding sequence is TGCAGTGCTAGAGATTTGGCGTCCGGCTACACCTTC. This gives the protein CSARDLASGYTF.

This clonotype was observed a handful of times. V usage is TRBV15 and J usage is TRBJ1-6, with 8 bases identical to TRBD1. The CDR3 has 16 amino acids. Germline values: CDR1 LNHNV, CDR2 YYDKDF (reference sequence). V lost 0 bases to trimming and J lost 9 bases; unmatched junction nucleotides: 7. CDR3 protein: CATSRDPGQDFSPLHF. The CDR3 nucleotides are TGTGCCACCAGCAGAGATCCGGGACAGGACTTTTCACCCCTCCACTTT.

This clonotype was observed a few times. The rearrangement uses TRBV5-4 and TRBJ2-3; no clear D. V lost 5 bases, J lost 7 bases, and 11 bases lay in between. Germline loops: CDR1 SGHNT, CDR2 YYREEE (reference sequence). This CDR3 region has 12 residues. The CDR3 DNA reads TGTGCCAGCAGGGACGTCTCGAATACGCAGTATTTT. Translation gives CASRDVSNTQYF.

The chain links TRBV20-1 to TRBJ2-7; 7 nucleotides agree with TRBD1. Germline assignment: CDR1 DFQATT and CDR2 SNEGSKA (reference sequence). This CDR3 comprises 14 residues. The ends lost 5 bases at V and 6 bases at J; junction bases unmatched: 13. Written as DNA, the CDR3 is TGCAGTGCTCACGGGGCGACAGGGCCCTCCGAGCAGTACGTC. This encodes CSAHGATGPSEQYV.

V and J are TRBV7-8 and TRBJ2-1; 11 positions match TRBD2. The CDR3 consists of 20 residues. CDR1 is SGHVS, CDR2 FQNEAQ, per germline. V shed 5 bases, J shed 0 bases, and the junction held 15 bases outside the gene matches. CDR3 sequence (DNA): TGTGCCAGCAGCCACCCGAGGGAACTAGCGGGGGTGAACTCCTACAATGAGCAGTTCTTC. Its translation is CASSHPRELAGVNSYNEQFF.

This clonotype was seen a handful of times. The V gene is TRBV27, the J gene TRBJ2-1; 9 bases map to TRBD2. The length of the CDR3 is 16 residues. CDR1 is MNHEY and CDR2 is SMNVEV in the germline V gene (reference sequence). Unmatched junction bases numbered 6, after V lost 3 bases and J lost 3 bases. The CDR3 DNA is TGTGCCAGCAGTTTGCGGGGGGGTTCTCACTACAATGAGCAGTTCTTC. Its translation is CASSLRGGSHYNEQFF.

This clonotype has only a few counts. This chain connects TRBV29-1 to TRBJ2-7; tentatively, D is TRBD2 (7 bases). The germline V and J ends were trimmed by 3 bases and 4 bases, with 16 bases remaining between them. This CDR3 spans 14 amino acids. Looked up from germline, CDR1 is SQVTM and CDR2 is ANQGSEA. The CDR3: CSVDVAGAGYEQYF. The CDR3 DNA follows: TGCAGCGTTGATGTCGCGGGGGCTGGGTACGAGCAGTACTTC.